This TCR beta chain came from a study of blood T cell repertoires in COVID-19. Study details: COVID-19 samples, acute and convalescent, were from the United States, Italy and Spain. In each case, the material was cDNA or gDNA derived from T cells, B-cell-depleted T cells, or PBMCs.

This clone rates as medium-sized. Authors' processing steps: It was from reference gene primer amplification that nucleated cell counts were estimated. Method: immunoSEQ multiplex PCR; TCRdb's copy keeps in-frame clones and lacks some. The V and J calls and clone size come from that table; D and trimming were worked out from the DNA. Of roughly 37,000 clones listed, 60% to 85% are singletons. CDR1 SGHDT and CDR2 YYEEEE come from the germline V gene. This CDR3 is built from 19 residues. J was trimmed by 4 bases and V by 0 bases; bases with no gene match: 16. Material: peripheral blood. The TCR was taken from a man in his fifties or sixties with active COVID-19. The J gene is TRBJ1-1, the V gene TRBV5-6; TRBD1 matches 9 bases. CDR3 sequence: CASSLGLPGQGVRITEAFF. The CDR3 nucleotides are TGTGCCAGCAGCTTGGGGCTACCGGGACAGGGTGTGAGGATCACTGAAGCTTTCTTT.